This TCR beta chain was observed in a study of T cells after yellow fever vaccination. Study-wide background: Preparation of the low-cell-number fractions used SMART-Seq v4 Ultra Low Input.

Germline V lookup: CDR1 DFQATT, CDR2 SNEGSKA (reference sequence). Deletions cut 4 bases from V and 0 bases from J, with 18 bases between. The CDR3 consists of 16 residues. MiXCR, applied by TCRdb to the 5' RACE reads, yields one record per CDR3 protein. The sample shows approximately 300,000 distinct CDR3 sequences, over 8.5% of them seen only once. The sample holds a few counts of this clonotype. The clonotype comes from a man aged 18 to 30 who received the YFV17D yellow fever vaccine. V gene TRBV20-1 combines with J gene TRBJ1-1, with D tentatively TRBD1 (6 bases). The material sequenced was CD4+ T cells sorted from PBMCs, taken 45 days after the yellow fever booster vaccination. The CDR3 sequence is CSAIRGDLNMNTEAFF. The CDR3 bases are TGCAGTGCTATAAGGGGGGATTTGAACATGAACACTGAAGCTTTCTTT.